These 18 T cell receptor beta chains share one sample of origin, sequenced in a study of follicular helper T cells after annual influenza vaccination. As for time point: 2014-2015 season, pre-vaccination. The repertoire was sequenced with immunoSEQ multiplex PCR; TCRdb's copy has only in-frame clones and lacks some. The sample contains about 27,000 clones, around 80% of which appear only once. Specimen: CXCR5+ CD38- circulating T follicular helper cells from blood, collected on the day of influenza vaccination. Subset reported: circulating Tfh, non-naive CD4+CXCR5+PD-1+ (ICOS+CD38+ or ICOS-CD38-). Receptors originate from an adult who received the influenza vaccine.

This chain uses TRBV5-1 with TRBJ2-3; the match to TRBD2 covers 13 bases. The ends lost 2 bases at V and 0 bases at J; junction bases unmatched: 6. CDR3 length equals 18 residues. Germline loops: CDR1 SGHRS, CDR2 YFSETQ. The CDR3 DNA sequence: TGCGCCAGCAGCTTCTCGACTAGCGGGGGGACTAGCACAGATACGCAGTATTTT. Residues: CASSFSTSGGTSTDTQYF.

A single count supports this clone. The V and J genes are TRBV7-8 and TRBJ2-1; 8 bases are a match to TRBD2. This CDR3 region has 14 residues. Trimming cost V 3 bases and J 9 bases; bases outside gene matches: 7. Germline V CDR1 and CDR2: SGHVS, FQNEAQ. CDR3 coding DNA: TGTGCCAGCAGCTTCCTAGCGGGTGGGGGTGAGCAGTTCTTC. Its translation: CASSFLAGGGEQFF. Based on the CDR3 plus reference TRBV7-8 and TRBJ2-1, the full variable domain is GAGVSQSPRYKVAKRGQDVALRCDPISGHVSLFWYQQALGQGPEFLTYFQNEAQLDKSGLPSDRFFAERPEGSVSTLKIQRTQQEDSAVYLCASSFLAGGGEQFFGPGTRLTVL.

This clone was picked up a small number of times. This chain uses TRBV5-1 with TRBJ2-3, with D perhaps TRBD1 (5 bases). The CDR3 has 15 residues. Trimming removed 2 bases at V and 0 bases at J, with 10 bases between. Germline lookup yields CDR1 SGHRS and CDR2 YFSETQ. CDR3 in amino acids: CASSFGRGSTDTQYF. The CDR3 DNA follows: TGCGCCAGCAGCTTTGGTAGGGGAAGCACAGATACGCAGTATTTT.

The rearrangement joins TRBV2 to TRBJ2-5, with TRBD1 matching 7 bases. From germline, CDR1 is SNHLY and CDR2 FYNNEI. The CDR3 is 12 amino acids. V shed 6 bases and J 5 bases; nucleotides not matched to a gene: 3. The CDR3 loop is CASRDRRETQYF. DNA for the CDR3: TGTGCCAGCAGGGACAGGCGGGAGACCCAGTACTTC. Drawing the rest from reference TRBV2 and TRBJ2-5, the complete variable domain is EPEVTQTPSHQVTQMGQEVILRCVPISNHLYFYWYRQILGQKVEFLVSFYNNEISEKSEIFDDQFSVERPDGSNFTLKIRSTKLEDSAMYFCASRDRRETQYFGPGTRLLVL.

The chain has TRBV7-8 and TRBJ2-3; a possible D gene is TRBD2 (5 bases). The CDR3 has 15 amino acids. V was pared by 5 bases and J by 1 base, with 13 bases between. In germline, CDR1 is SGHVS, CDR2 FQNEAQ. This CDR3 is CASSPPGLRTDTQYF. In DNA, the CDR3 is TGTGCCAGCAGCCCCCCAGGACTTCGCACAGATACGCAGTATTTT.

V and J are TRBV19 and TRBJ1-5, with 9 bases aligning to TRBD1. The CDR3 sequence is 16 residues long. Germline CDR1 is LNHDA and CDR2 is SQIVND (reference sequence). Trimming removed 4 bases from V and 6 bases from J; junction bases left unmatched: 10. The CDR3 sequence: CASSSRRQGGVQPQHF. The CDR3 DNA sequence: TGTGCCAGTAGTAGCCGCCGACAGGGGGGTGTTCAGCCCCAGCATTTT.

The chain joins TRBV6-1 to TRBJ1-1; possible D gene TRBD1, 5 bases. Germline V gene data show CDR1 as MNHNS and CDR2 as SASEGT. V gave up 0 bases and J gave up 10 bases, with 9 bases separating them. The CDR3 is 12 amino acids. CDR3 region: CASSEAGGTAFF. The CDR3 DNA reads as TGTGCCAGCAGTGAAGCGGGGGGGACAGCTTTCTTT.

V usage is TRBV5-4 and J usage is TRBJ2-1; 12 bases map to TRBD2. The length of the CDR3 is 15 residues. With 4 bases clipped from V and 6 bases from J, the junction kept 5 bases outside the gene matches. Germline V gives CDR1 SGHNT, CDR2 YYREEE (reference sequence). In nucleotides, the CDR3 is TGTGCCAGCAGCGAAACTAGCGGGAGGTCCAATGAGCAGTTCTTC. This sequence encodes CASSETSGRSNEQFF.

This rearrangement joins TRBV7-9 to TRBJ2-1; unclear D gene. The CDR3 runs to 14 residues. The germline V gene encodes CDR1 SEHNR and CDR2 FQNEAQ (reference sequence). Trimming took 1 base from V and 9 from J, leaving 13 bases between them. In DNA, the CDR3 is TGTGCCAGCAGCTTAGGACGCCTAGAATCTGAGCAGTTCTTC. Protein product: CASSLGRLESEQFF. The variable domain in full, completed from reference TRBV7-9 and TRBJ2-1, reads DTGVSQNPRHKITKRGQNVTFRCDPISEHNRLYWYRQTLGQGPEFLTYFQNEAQLEKSRLLSDRFSAERPKGSFSTLEIQRTEQGDSAMYLCASSLGRLESEQFFGPGTRLTVL.

This rearrangement joins TRBV2 to TRBJ1-1; 7 positions match TRBD1. The germline V gene encodes CDR1 SNHLY and CDR2 FYNNEI. The CDR3 sequence is 15 residues long. With V trimmed by 7 bases and J by 0 bases, 8 bases remained unmatched. The CDR3 sequence is CASKPGGQLNTEAFF. The CDR3 DNA reads as TGTGCCAGCAAGCCTGGGGGACAGCTGAACACTGAAGCTTTCTTT.

J is TRBJ1-4 and V is TRBV27; D ambiguous. The ends were cut back, 5 bases at V and 0 bases at J, with 7 bases in the middle. In germline, CDR1 is MNHEY, CDR2 SMNVEV (reference sequence). The CDR3 contains 14 residues. CDR3 residues: CASSRQTTNEKLFF. In DNA form, the CDR3 reads TGTGCCAGCAGTCGACAAACAACTAATGAAAAACTGTTTTTT.

The chain uses TRBV7-2 and TRBJ2-2; D is unresolved. V was shortened by 5 bases and J by 2 bases, with 3 bases between the two germline ends. CDR3 length equals 12 residues. Germline V gene data show CDR1 as SGHTA and CDR2 as FQGNSA. The CDR3 DNA is TGTGCCAGCAGCCTTAACACCGGGGAGCTGTTTTTT. It is translated as CASSLNTGELFF.

V and J are TRBV7-9 and TRBJ1-4, with 7 positions matching TRBD1. CDR1 and CDR2 from the germline V gene are SEHNR and FQNEAQ (reference sequence). This CDR3 has 12 amino acids. Trimming cost V 5 bases and J 10 bases; bases outside gene matches: 4. The CDR3 DNA sequence: TGTGCCAGCAGCCTACAGGGGATAAAACTGTTTTTT. Its protein product is CASSLQGIKLFF.

V usage is TRBV19 and J usage is TRBJ2-3, with a possible D match to TRBD2 (5 bases). This CDR3 has 15 amino acids. CDR1 LNHDA and CDR2 SQIVND come from the germline V gene (reference sequence). With 3 bases removed from V and 0 bases from J, the gap between germline ends came to 10 bases. This CDR3 is CASSIRWTSTDTQYF. CDR3 in DNA: TGTGCCAGTAGTATTAGATGGACTAGCACAGATACGCAGTATTTT.

This clone was detected a few times. The CDR3 protein is CASSIPTAGAGNTIYF. The CDR3 region has the DNA TGTGCCAGTAGTATCCCCACCGCAGGGGCCGGAAACACCATATATTTT. The rearrangement uses TRBV19 and TRBJ1-3, with D perhaps matching TRBD1 (6 bases). The CDR3 covers 16 residues. V lost 3 bases and J lost 4, with 16 bases in between. The germline V gene encodes CDR1 LNHDA and CDR2 SQIVND (reference sequence). The variable domain in full, with the rest retrieved from reference TRBV19 and TRBJ1-3, is DGGITQSPKYLFRKEGQNVTLSCEQNLNHDAMYWYRQDPGQGLRLIYYSQIVNDFQKGDIAEGYSVSREKKESFPLTVTSAQKNPTAFYLCASSIPTAGAGNTIYFGEGSWLTVV.

The rearrangement joins TRBV6-1 to TRBJ2-7, with 7 bases fitting TRBD1. Germline CDR1 and CDR2: MNHNS and SASEGT. The ends lost 8 bases at V and 3 bases at J; junction bases unmatched: 4. The CDR3 length is 12 residues. CDR3 in amino acids: CASLWTGYEQYF. Written as DNA, the CDR3 is TGTGCCAGCCTTTGGACAGGCTACGAGCAGTACTTC.

The rearrangement links TRBV25-1 to TRBJ2-5; D is ambiguous. V was shortened by 3 bases and J by 5 bases, with 4 bases between the two germline ends. This CDR3 is 11 amino acids long. The germline V gene has CDR1 MGHDK and CDR2 SYGVNS. CDR3 loop: CASSESETQYF. Written as DNA, the CDR3 is TGTGCCAGCAGTGAGAGTGAGACCCAGTACTTC.

The rearrangement joins TRBV18 to TRBJ1-6; no clear D gene. This CDR3 spans 13 amino acids. Germline CDR1 and CDR2: KGHSH and LQKENI. Trimming shortened V by 4 bases and J by 14 bases, and 15 bases separated the two germline ends. In DNA form, the CDR3 reads TGTGCCAGCTCACTGGACGGACTCGGGGCCCTCCACTTT. Its protein product is CASSLDGLGALHF.